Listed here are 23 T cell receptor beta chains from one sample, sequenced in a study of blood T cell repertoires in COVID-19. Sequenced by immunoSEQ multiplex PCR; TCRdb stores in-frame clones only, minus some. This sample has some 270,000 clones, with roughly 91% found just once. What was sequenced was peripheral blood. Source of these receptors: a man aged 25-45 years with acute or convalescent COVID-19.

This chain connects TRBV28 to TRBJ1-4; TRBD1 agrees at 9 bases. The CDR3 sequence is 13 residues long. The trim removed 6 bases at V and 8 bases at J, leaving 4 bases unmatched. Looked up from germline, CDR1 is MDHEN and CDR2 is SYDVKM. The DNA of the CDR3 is TGTGCCAGCAGAACAGGGGGCGAAGAAAAACTGTTTTTT. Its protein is CASRTGGEEKLFF.

CDR3 nucleotide sequence: TGCGCCAGCAGCCAAGGGCGACTGACAGATACGCAGTATTTT. Translating it yields CASSQGRLTDTQYF. The chain is built from TRBV4-1 and TRBJ2-3; D is uncertain. This CDR3 is 14 amino acids long. Germline lookup yields CDR1 MGHRA and CDR2 YSYEKL. The V end lost 1 base, the J end lost 3 bases, and 8 bases lay between the germline ends.

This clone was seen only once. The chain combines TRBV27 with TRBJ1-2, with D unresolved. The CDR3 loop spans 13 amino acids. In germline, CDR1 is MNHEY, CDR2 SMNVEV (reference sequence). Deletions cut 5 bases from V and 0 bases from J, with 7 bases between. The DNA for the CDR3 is TGTGCCAGCAGTGCTACGCCTAACTATGGCTACACCTTC. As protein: CASSATPNYGYTF.

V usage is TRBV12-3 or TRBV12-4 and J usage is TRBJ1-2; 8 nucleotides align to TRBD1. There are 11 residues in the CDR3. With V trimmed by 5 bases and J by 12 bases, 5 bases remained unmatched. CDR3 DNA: TGTGCCAGCAGTCCGGGGACAGGCCACACCTTC. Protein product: CASSPGTGHTF.

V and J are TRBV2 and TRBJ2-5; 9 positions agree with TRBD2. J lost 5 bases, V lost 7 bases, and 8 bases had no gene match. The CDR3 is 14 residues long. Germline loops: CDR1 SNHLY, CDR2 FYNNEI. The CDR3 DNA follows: TGTGCCAGCATAGCGGGAGCGAGGGTGGAGACCCAGTACTTC. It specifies CASIAGARVETQYF.

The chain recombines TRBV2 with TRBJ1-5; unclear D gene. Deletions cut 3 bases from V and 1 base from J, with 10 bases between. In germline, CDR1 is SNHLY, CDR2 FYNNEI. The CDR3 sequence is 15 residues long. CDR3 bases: TGTGCCAGCAGTGAGGTACCGCGAAGCAATCAGCCCCAGCATTTT. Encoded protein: CASSEVPRSNQPQHF.

CDR3 in amino acids: CASSPYLRGLTTNTNEKLFF. In DNA form, the CDR3 reads TGTGCCAGCAGTCCGTATCTCAGGGGGCTAACAACAAATACTAATGAAAAACTGTTTTTT. The chain combines TRBV6-6 with TRBJ1-4, with 8 bases aligning to TRBD1. This CDR3 has 20 residues. The germline gives CDR1 MNHNY, CDR2 SVGAGI (reference sequence). The ends lost 5 bases at V and 2 bases at J; junction bases unmatched: 19.

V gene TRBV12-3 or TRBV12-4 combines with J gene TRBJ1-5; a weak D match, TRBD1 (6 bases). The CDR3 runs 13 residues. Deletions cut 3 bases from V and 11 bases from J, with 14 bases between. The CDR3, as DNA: TGTGCCAGCAGTTTTAGTTGGGGGCAGTCCCAGCATTTT. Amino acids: CASSFSWGQSQHF.

CDR3 DNA: TGTGCCAGCAGCCGAGAACTAGAAGAGACCCAGTACTTC. This gives the protein CASSRELEETQYF. This sequence joins TRBV5-5 and TRBJ2-5, with D perhaps TRBD2 (5 bases). V shed 4 bases and J shed 3 bases, with 10 bases lying between them. CDR1 SGHKS and CDR2 YYEKEE come from the germline V gene (reference sequence). This CDR3 is 13 amino acids long.

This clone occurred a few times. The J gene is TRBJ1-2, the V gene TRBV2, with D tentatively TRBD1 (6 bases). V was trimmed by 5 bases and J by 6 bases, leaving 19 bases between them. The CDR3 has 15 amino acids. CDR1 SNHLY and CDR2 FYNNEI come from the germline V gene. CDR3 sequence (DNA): TGTGCCAGCAGTCCATACACCTCAGGGGCGGATGGCTACACCTTC. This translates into CASSPYTSGADGYTF.

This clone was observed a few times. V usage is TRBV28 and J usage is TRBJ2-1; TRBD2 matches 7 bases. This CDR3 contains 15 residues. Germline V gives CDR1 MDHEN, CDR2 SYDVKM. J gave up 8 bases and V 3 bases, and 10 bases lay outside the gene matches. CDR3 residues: CASSFGTTTTYEQFF. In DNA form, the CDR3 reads TGTGCCAGCAGTTTCGGGACTACCACTACATATGAGCAGTTCTTC.

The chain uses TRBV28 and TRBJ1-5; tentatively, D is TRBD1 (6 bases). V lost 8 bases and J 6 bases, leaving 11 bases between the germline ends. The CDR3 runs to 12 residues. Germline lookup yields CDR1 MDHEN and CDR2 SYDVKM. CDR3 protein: CASGIQGQPQHF. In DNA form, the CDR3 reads TGTGCCAGCGGAATACAGGGTCAGCCCCAGCATTTT.

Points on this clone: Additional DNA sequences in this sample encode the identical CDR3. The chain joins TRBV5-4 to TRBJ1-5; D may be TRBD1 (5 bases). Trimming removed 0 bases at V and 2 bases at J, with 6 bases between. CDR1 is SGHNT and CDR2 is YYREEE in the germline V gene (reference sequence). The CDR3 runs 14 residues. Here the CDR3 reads CASSLGGGNQPQHF. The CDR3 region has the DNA TGTGCCAGCAGCTTGGGGGGCGGCAATCAGCCCCAGCATTTT.

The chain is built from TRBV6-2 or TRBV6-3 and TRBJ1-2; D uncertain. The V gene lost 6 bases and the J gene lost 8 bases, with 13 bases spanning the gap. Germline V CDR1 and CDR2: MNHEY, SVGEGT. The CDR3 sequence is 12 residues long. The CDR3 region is CASSRLSWGYTF. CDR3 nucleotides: TGTGCCAGCAGCCGCCTTAGTTGGGGCTACACCTTC.

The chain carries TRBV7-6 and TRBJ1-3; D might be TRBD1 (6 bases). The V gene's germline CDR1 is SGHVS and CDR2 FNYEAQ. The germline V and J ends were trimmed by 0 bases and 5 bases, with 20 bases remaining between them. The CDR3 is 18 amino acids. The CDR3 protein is CASSLAFIGTTARNTIYF. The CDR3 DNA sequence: TGTGCCAGCAGCTTAGCATTTATCGGGACAACCGCTCGAAACACCATATATTTT.

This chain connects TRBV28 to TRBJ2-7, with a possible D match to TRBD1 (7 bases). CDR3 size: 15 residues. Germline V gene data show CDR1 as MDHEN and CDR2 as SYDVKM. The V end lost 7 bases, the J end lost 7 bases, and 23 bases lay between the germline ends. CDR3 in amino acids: CASTRQDRRVGEQYF. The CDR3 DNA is TGTGCCAGCACTCGACAGGACAGGAGGGTTGGGGAGCAGTACTTC.

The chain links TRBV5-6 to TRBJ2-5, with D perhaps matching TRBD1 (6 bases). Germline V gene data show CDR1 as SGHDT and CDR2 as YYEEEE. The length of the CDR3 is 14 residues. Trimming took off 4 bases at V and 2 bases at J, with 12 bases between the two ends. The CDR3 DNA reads TGTGCCAGCAGCCAAGGACAGTTGCAAGAGACCCAGTACTTC. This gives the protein CASSQGQLQETQYF. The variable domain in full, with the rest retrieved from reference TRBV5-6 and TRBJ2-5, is DAGVTQSPTHLIKTRGQQVTLRCSPKSGHDTVSWYQQALGQGPQFIFQYYEEEERQRGNFPDRFSGHQFPNYSSELNVNALLLGDSALYLCASSQGQLQETQYFGPGTRLLVL.

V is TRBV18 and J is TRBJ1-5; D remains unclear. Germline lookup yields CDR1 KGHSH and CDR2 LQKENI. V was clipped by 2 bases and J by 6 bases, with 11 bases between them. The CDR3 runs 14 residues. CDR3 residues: CASSPGSGSQPQHF. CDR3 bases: TGTGCCAGCTCACCAGGGTCGGGATCTCAGCCCCAGCATTTT.

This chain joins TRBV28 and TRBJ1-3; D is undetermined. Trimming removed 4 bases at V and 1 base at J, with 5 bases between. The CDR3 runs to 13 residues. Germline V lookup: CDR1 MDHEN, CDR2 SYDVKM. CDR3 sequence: CASSSGSGNTIYF. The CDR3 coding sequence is TGTGCCAGCAGTTCGGGGTCTGGAAACACCATATATTTT. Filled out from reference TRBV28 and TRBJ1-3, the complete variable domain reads DVKVTQSSRYLVKRTGEKVFLECVQDMDHENMFWYRQDPGLGLRLIYFSYDVKMKEKGDIPEGYSVSREKKERFSLILESASTNQTSMYLCASSSGSGNTIYFGEGSWLTVV.

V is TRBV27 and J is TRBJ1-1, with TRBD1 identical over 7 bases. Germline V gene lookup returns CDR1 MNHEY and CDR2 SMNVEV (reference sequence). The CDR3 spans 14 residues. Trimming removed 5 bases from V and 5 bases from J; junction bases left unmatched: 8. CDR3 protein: CASSADRPGTEAFF. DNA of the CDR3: TGTGCCAGCAGTGCGGACAGGCCGGGTACTGAAGCTTTCTTT.

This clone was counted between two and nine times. CDR3 DNA: TGTGCCAGCAGCAACAGGGGTTACGAGCAGTACTTC. This gives the protein CASSNRGYEQYF. V gene TRBV7-9 combines with J gene TRBJ2-7, with 7 bases matching TRBD1. V lost 5 bases, J lost 4 bases, and 2 bases stayed unmatched. CDR1 SEHNR and CDR2 FQNEAQ come from the germline V gene (reference sequence). CDR3 length: 12 amino acids.

This chain's CDR3 is CASSHLTGGPAGDEQFF. The CDR3 DNA reads TGTGCCAGCAGCCACCTTACAGGGGGGCCAGCGGGCGATGAGCAGTTCTTC. V gene TRBV4-2 combines with J gene TRBJ2-1, with 8 positions matching TRBD1. The CDR3 is 17 residues long. Germline V lookup: CDR1 LGHNA, CDR2 YNFKEQ. V was pared by 3 bases and J by 8 bases, with 15 bases of the junction left unmatched.

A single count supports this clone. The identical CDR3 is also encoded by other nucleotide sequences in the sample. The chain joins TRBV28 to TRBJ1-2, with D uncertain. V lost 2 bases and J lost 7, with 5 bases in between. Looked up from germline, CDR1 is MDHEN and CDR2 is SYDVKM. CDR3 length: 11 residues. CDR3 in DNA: TGTGCCAGCAGTTTACGCGGTGGCTACACCTTC. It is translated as CASSLRGGYTF.